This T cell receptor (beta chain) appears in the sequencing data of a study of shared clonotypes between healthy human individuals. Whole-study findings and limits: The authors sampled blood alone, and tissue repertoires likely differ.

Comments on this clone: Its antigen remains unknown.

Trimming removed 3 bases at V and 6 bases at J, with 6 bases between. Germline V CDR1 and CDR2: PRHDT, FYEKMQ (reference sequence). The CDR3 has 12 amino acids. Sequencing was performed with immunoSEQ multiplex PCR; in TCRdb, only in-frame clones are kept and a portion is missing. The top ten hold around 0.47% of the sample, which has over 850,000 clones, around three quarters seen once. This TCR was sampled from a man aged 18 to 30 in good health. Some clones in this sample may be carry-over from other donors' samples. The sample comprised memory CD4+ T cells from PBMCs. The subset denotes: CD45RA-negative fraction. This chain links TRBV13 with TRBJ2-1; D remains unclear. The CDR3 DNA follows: TGTGCCAGCAGCTTTAATCCCAATGAGCAGTTCTTC. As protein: CASSFNPNEQFF.